A selection of T cell receptor beta chains follows, all from one sample in a study of shared clonotypes between healthy human individuals. Sequenced by immunoSEQ multiplex PCR; TCRdb stores in-frame clones only, minus some. The sample yields about 2.1 million clones, about 92% seen once. Sequenced input: naive CD8+ T cells from PBMCs. These receptor sequences come from a man younger than 35 in good health. Some clones in this sample may be carry-over from other donors' samples. CDR3s include the opening cysteine and the closing phenylalanine or tryptophan. The D gene is left open where the match is weak. Size values are once, few and many counts, or a class for expanded clones, and some rows have none.

TRBV15	.	TRBJ2-5	once	TGTGCCACCAGAGAAACAGGAGAAGCCCAAGAGACCCAGTACTTC	CATRETGEAQETQYF
TRBV28	.	TRBJ1-3	.	TGTGCCAGCATACCAGGGAAAGGAAACACCATATATTTT	CASIPGKGNTIYF
TRBV6-6	.	TRBJ2-7	.	TGTGCCAGCAGTTACTCGGGGTCTGAATTCTCCTACGAGCAGTACTTC	CASSYSGSEFSYEQYF
TRBV7-8	TRBD2	TRBJ2-7	.	TGTGCCAGCAGCCCTAGCGGCTCCTACGAGCAGTACTTC	CASSPSGSYEQYF
TRBV27	TRBD2	TRBJ2-3	.	TGTGCCAGCAGTTCGACTAGCGGGAGTGGAGATACGCAGTATTTT	CASSSTSGSGDTQYF
TRBV4-1	TRBD2	TRBJ2-1	.	TGCGCCAGCAGCCAAGATAGGATAACGGGGGGGTCCTACAATGAGCAGTTCTTC	CASSQDRITGGSYNEQFF
TRBV27	TRBD1	TRBJ2-2	once	TGTGCCAGCAGGGACAGGGGATTTACCGGGGAGCTGTTTTTT	CASRDRGFTGELFF
TRBV7-9	.	TRBJ2-7	once	TGTGCCAGCAGCTACAGGACGGAGCTCGAGCAGTACTTC	CASSYRTELEQYF
TRBV7-9	.	TRBJ2-3	.	TGTGCCAGCAGCTCTACGGGATCTTCGGGCACAGATACGCAGTATTTT	CASSSTGSSGTDTQYF
TRBV5-4	TRBD2	TRBJ2-5	.	TGTGCCAGCAGCTTGTTTCCCGGACTAGCGGAAGAAGAGACCCAGTACTTC	CASSLFPGLAEEETQYF
TRBV7-8	.	TRBJ1-5	.	TGTGCCAGCAGCCTAGGGAAGGGGTATCAGCCCCAGCATTTT	CASSLGKGYQPQHF
TRBV7-9	.	TRBJ2-7	.	TGTGCCAGCAGCTTAGTCTTTATCGAGCAGTACTTC	CASSLVFIEQYF
TRBV6-1	.	TRBJ2-7	.	TGTGCCAGCATTGACCAGGCGCCCTCCTACGAGCAGTACTTC	CASIDQAPSYEQYF
TRBV4-2	.	TRBJ2-7	.	TGTGCCAGCAGCCAAGGGGGACTCTACGAGCAGTACTTC	CASSQGGLYEQYF
TRBV11-1	TRBD1	TRBJ2-1	.	TGTGCCAGCAGCTTATGGGCTTTAGACAGGGGCGATAATGAGCAGTTCTTC	CASSLWALDRGDNEQFF
TRBV7-9	.	TRBJ1-1	.	TGTGCCAGCAGCCCTCCAATGAACACTGAAGCTTTCTTT	CASSPPMNTEAFF
TRBV7-9	.	TRBJ2-1	.	TGTGCCAGCAGCTTACTGCGACCTGACAATGAGCAGTTCTTC	CASSLLRPDNEQFF
TRBV30	.	TRBJ2-7	.	TGTGCCTGGATACAGGGTCACGAGCAGTACTTC	CAWIQGHEQYF
TRBV27	.	TRBJ1-1	.	TGTGCCAGCAGTCCACAGCTACGGGACACTGAAGCTTTCTTT	CASSPQLRDTEAFF
TRBV4-1	TRBD2	TRBJ2-7	.	TGCGCCAGCAGCCAATCGGTATTGACTAGCGGGATCTACGAGCAGTACTTC	CASSQSVLTSGIYEQYF
TRBV6-5	TRBD1	TRBJ1-1	.	TGTGCCAGCTGCGAGGGACAGGGATATGAAGCTTTCTTT	CASCEGQGYEAFF
TRBV6-5	.	TRBJ2-7	.	TGTGCCAGCAGCCTAGGAATAACCTACGAGCAGTACTTC	CASSLGITYEQYF
TRBV6-1	.	TRBJ1-5	.	TGTGCCAGCAGTGAAGGGGTGTTGGGTCAGCCCCAGCATTTT	CASSEGVLGQPQHF
TRBV27	TRBD2	TRBJ2-2	.	TGTGCCAGCAGTTTTGTGGGGGTAGCGGGAACCGGGGAGCTGTTTTTT	CASSFVGVAGTGELFF
TRBV19	TRBD2	TRBJ2-7	.	TGTGCCAGTAGTAGGACTAGCGGGCCCCAGGAGCAGTACTTC	CASSRTSGPQEQYF
TRBV14	.	TRBJ1-2	.	TGTGCCAGCAGCTACACAGGGAAACATGGCTACACCTTC	CASSYTGKHGYTF
TRBV27	.	TRBJ1-5	.	TGTGCCAGCAGCCTTTTCTCAGCGGGGATTAGCAATCAGCCCCAGCATTTT	CASSLFSAGISNQPQHF
TRBV27	.	TRBJ2-7	.	TGTGCCAGCAGTTTAATTCCAGCTGACTACGAGCAGTACTTC	CASSLIPADYEQYF
TRBV7-2	.	TRBJ1-2	.	TGTGCCAGCAGCTTGGGACCTACGCCCGAGGGCGGCTACACCTTC	CASSLGPTPEGGYTF
TRBV28	TRBD1	TRBJ1-5	.	TGTGCCAGCAGTTTAGCCCACAGGGGGACAGGGCAGCCCCAGCATTTT	CASSLAHRGTGQPQHF
TRBV5-1	TRBD1	TRBJ1-1	.	TGCGCCAGCAGCTCTCATCGGACAGGCTTGAACACTGAAGCTTTCTTT	CASSSHRTGLNTEAFF
TRBV27	.	TRBJ2-7	.	TGTGCCAGCAGTCCGTCGACAAGAGCCTCCTACGAGCAGTACTTC	CASSPSTRASYEQYF
TRBV9	.	TRBJ1-1	.	TGTGCCAGCAGCCCGGGGTGGGGAGAAGCTTTCTTT	CASSPGWGEAFF
TRBV9	TRBD1	TRBJ1-1	.	TGTGCCAGCCAAAGCGACAGGGAAGACACTGAAGCTTTCTTT	CASQSDREDTEAFF
TRBV7-2	.	TRBJ2-3	.	TGTGCCAGCAGCCGACTCGTTGTCAGCACAGATACGCAGTATTTT	CASSRLVVSTDTQYF
TRBV19	.	TRBJ1-2	.	TGTGCCAGTAGTATAGATCTTGGGACCCCCCAAGGCTACACCTTC	CASSIDLGTPQGYTF
TRBV5-1	.	TRBJ2-1	.	TGCGCCAGCAGATGGGACGGTCCCTACAATGAGCAGTTCTTC	CASRWDGPYNEQFF
TRBV5-4	TRBD1	TRBJ2-3	.	TGTGCCAGCAGCTTGGGACGGGACAGGGGTACGCAGTATTTT	CASSLGRDRGTQYF
TRBV7-9	TRBD2	TRBJ2-4	.	TGTGCCAGCAGCACGGGGGGAGCCAAAAACATTCAGTACTTC	CASSTGGAKNIQYF
TRBV6-4	.	TRBJ1-1	.	TGTGCCAGCAGATCGGGAAAGAACACTGAAGCTTTCTTT	CASRSGKNTEAFF
TRBV4-3	.	TRBJ1-1	.	TGCGCCAGCAGCCAAGGGGTCGCGAGGGCTTCAAGAAAGGTAAACACTGAAGCTTTCTTT	CASSQGVARASRKVNTEAFF
TRBV5-4	.	TRBJ1-2	.	TGTGCCAGCAGCCCCGGACAGAACTATGGCTACACCTTC	CASSPGQNYGYTF
TRBV2	.	TRBJ2-7	.	TGTGCCATTCACCCGAGGGCCAGGGACGGGCAGTACTTC	CAIHPRARDGQYF
TRBV25-1	.	TRBJ1-1	.	TGTGCCAGCAGGTACAGGGTAGAAGCTTTCTTT	CASRYRVEAFF
TRBV6-5	TRBD2	TRBJ2-1	.	TGTGCCAGCAGTAGGCCGGGACTAGCGAACAATGAGCAGTTCTTC	CASSRPGLANNEQFF
TRBV11-2	TRBD2	TRBJ2-2	.	TGTGCCACTACCTTAGCCGGGAGGGGCCGCGGGGAGCTGTTTTTT	CATTLAGRGRGELFF
TRBV5-4	TRBD1	TRBJ2-6	.	TGTGCCAGCAGCTCCGGGACAGGGACTGGGGCCAACGTCCTGACTTTC	CASSSGTGTGANVLTF
TRBV27	TRBD1	TRBJ1-5	.	TGTGCCAGCAGTTTACGACAGGGGAGCAATCAGCCCCAGCATTTT	CASSLRQGSNQPQHF
TRBV27	.	TRBJ2-1	.	TGTGCCAGCAGTTTGGTTCAGCACAATGAGCAGTTCTTC	CASSLVQHNEQFF